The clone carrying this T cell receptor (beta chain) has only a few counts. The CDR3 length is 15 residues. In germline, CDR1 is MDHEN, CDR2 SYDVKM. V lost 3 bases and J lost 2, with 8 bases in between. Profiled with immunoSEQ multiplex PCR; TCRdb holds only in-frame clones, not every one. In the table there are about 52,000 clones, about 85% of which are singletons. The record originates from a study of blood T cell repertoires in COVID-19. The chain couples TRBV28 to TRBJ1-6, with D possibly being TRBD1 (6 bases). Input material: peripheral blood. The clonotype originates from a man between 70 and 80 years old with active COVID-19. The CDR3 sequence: CASSFQGTYNSPLHF. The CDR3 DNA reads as TGTGCCAGCAGTTTTCAGGGGACCTATAATTCACCCCTCCACTTT.